The 26 T cell receptor beta chains in this list originate from one sample, sequenced in a study of T cells in women clearing cervical HPV infection. Measured with immunoSEQ multiplex PCR; TCRdb has only the in-frame clones, and not every one. The table lists more than 20,000 clones, with approximately 24% in the top ten. The sequencing sample was made of blood buffy coat. These receptor sequences come from a woman aged 18 to 75 with a cervical HPV16 infection that either progressed to CIN3+ or cleared (not recorded which).

To note about this clone: With the read ending 3 residues before the CDR3 end, the germline J gene is used to fill in that end. The rearrangement joins TRBV6-1 to TRBJ2-7; D not certain. The CDR3 is made up of 14 amino acids. Germline lookup yields CDR1 MNHNS and CDR2 SASEGT. Between the trimmed V and J ends, which lost 3 bases and 3 bases, there was a span of 12 bases. CDR3 residues: CASSDVPLDYEQYF. The sequenced part of the CDR3 DNA is TGTGCCAGCAGTGATGTCCCGCTAGACTACGAG.

Note on this clone: Read data end 3 residues before the CDR3 end; the end is taken from the germline J gene. The chain joins TRBV7-3 to TRBJ2-1; D remains unclear. The germline gives CDR1 SGHTA, CDR2 FQGTGA. The CDR3 is made up of 13 amino acids. Trimming shortened V by 1 base and J by 7 bases, and 8 bases separated the two germline ends. The CDR3 is CASSLIQANEQFF. Incomplete CDR3 DNA: TGTGCCAGCAGCTTAATCCAAGCTAATGAG.

Notes on this clone: The read terminates 3 residues before the CDR3 end, so the remaining end is supplied by the germline J gene. This chain connects TRBV11-3 to TRBJ1-2; 9 bases fit TRBD1. Per germline, CDR1 SGHNT and CDR2 YENEEA. The CDR3 sequence is 15 residues long. The V segment lost 7 bases and the J segment 4 bases; nucleotides outside the gene matches: 10. The DNA read from the CDR3 is TGTGCCAGCACCAGCGCCGGGACAGGGACCTATGGC. Amino acids: CASTSAGTGTYG. The entire CDR3 reads CASTSAGTGTYGYTF.

Notes on this clone: From the germline J gene comes the end of the CDR3, since the read stops 3 residues before it. The rearrangement uses TRBV5-1 and TRBJ1-2; TRBD1 agrees at 7 bases. Germline V gives CDR1 SGHRS, CDR2 YFSETQ. This CDR3 contains 18 residues. V dropped 1 base and J dropped 2; count of bases not matched to a gene: 14. Here the CDR3 reads CASSLFGVSGTENYGYTF. CDR3 DNA, as far as it was read: TGCGCCAGCAGCTTGTTTGGCGTCTCCGGGACAGAAAACTATGGC.

In regard to this clone: From the germline J gene comes the end of the CDR3, since the read stops 3 residues before it. This chain connects TRBV28 to TRBJ2-3; 13 bases fit TRBD2. Germline CDR1 MDHEN, CDR2 SYDVKM. With 2 bases clipped from V and 4 bases from J, the junction kept 15 bases outside the gene matches. The CDR3 length is 20 residues. The CDR3 spells CASSLVIRLAGGLDPDTQYF. The part of the CDR3 DNA that was read is TGTGCCAGCAGTTTAGTTATCAGACTAGCGGGGGGCCTGGACCCAGATACG. Drawing the rest from reference TRBV28 and TRBJ2-3, the complete variable domain is DVKVTQSSRYLVKRTGEKVFLECVQDMDHENMFWYRQDPGLGLRLIYFSYDVKMKEKGDIPEGYSVSREKKERFSLILESASTNQTSMYLCASSLVIRLAGGLDPDTQYFGPGTRLTVL.

On this clone itself: A read error may produce the germline difference seen at one junction end. Coverage ceases 3 residues before the CDR3 finishes, and the germline J gene fills in the end. The sample holds other DNA sequences that translate to the same CDR3. The chain carries TRBV5-1 and TRBJ1-3; 8 bases are shared with TRBD1. The germline V gene has CDR1 SGHRS and CDR2 YFSETQ. The CDR3 runs 15 residues. This CDR3 is CASSSQGVSRNTIYF. CDR3 bases read: TGCGCCAGCAGCTCACAGGGGGTCTCGAGAAACACG.

As for this clone: Read data end 3 residues before the CDR3 end; the end is taken from the germline J gene. The J gene is TRBJ2-4, the V gene TRBV19, with TRBD2 matching 10 bases. The J segment lost 0 bases and the V segment lost 7 bases, leaving 9 bases of the junction unmatched. The germline gives CDR1 LNHDA, CDR2 SQIVND (reference sequence). CDR3 length: 17 residues. CDR3 loop: CASNGPGLALAKNIQYF. The CDR3 bases that were read are TGTGCCAGTAATGGACCGGGACTAGCGTTAGCCAAAAACATT. Full variable domain (missing parts from reference TRBV19 and TRBJ2-4): DGGITQSPKYLFRKEGQNVTLSCEQNLNHDAMYWYRQDPGQGLRLIYYSQIVNDFQKGDIAEGYSVSREKKESFPLTVTSAQKNPTAFYLCASNGPGLALAKNIQYFGAGTRLSVL.

A remark on this clone: The observed sequence ends 3 residues before the CDR3 terminus, with the missing tail filled in from the germline J gene. The V gene is TRBV19, the J gene TRBJ2-3; D possibly corresponds to TRBD2 (6 bases). The CDR3 sequence is 14 residues long. Trimming pared 3 bases from V and 3 bases from J, leaving 10 bases between. Germline V CDR1 and CDR2: LNHDA, SQIVND (reference sequence). Partial CDR3 DNA: TGTGCCAGTAGTATTGCGGGGACTACAGATACG. It specifies CASSIAGTTDT. The full CDR3 protein is CASSIAGTTDTQYF.

Details on this clone: The read terminates 3 residues before the CDR3 end, so the remaining end is supplied by the germline J gene. V and J are TRBV7-8 and TRBJ1-2; D possibly corresponds to TRBD1 (6 bases). The ends were cut back, 2 bases at V and 2 bases at J, with 12 bases in the middle. The CDR3 runs 15 residues. CDR1 SGHVS and CDR2 FQNEAQ come from the germline V gene. The CDR3 bases that were read are TGTGCCAGCAGCTTAACCAGGGGAGGGAACTATGGC. This gives the protein CASSLTRGGNYG. The full-length CDR3 reads as CASSLTRGGNYGYTF.

About this clone: The CDR3 goes on 3 residues after the read ends, and that part is filled in from the germline J gene. This chain uses TRBV30 with TRBJ1-2; D might be TRBD1 (6 bases). Trimming removed 8 bases at V and 5 bases at J, with 12 bases between. CDR3 length: 11 residues. Germline CDR1 is GTSNPN and CDR2 is SVGIG (reference sequence). Partial CDR3 DNA: TGTGCCGGGGGGGGCGCGTATGGC. Its translation: CAGGGAYG. The CDR3 in full is CAGGGAYGYTF.

Remarks on this clone: The read is 3 residues too short to cover the CDR3 end, so that end is filled in from the germline J gene. The rearrangement links TRBV6-2 or TRBV6-3 to TRBJ1-4; D call uncertain. Germline V lookup: CDR1 MNHEY, CDR2 SVGEGT. The CDR3 loop spans 17 amino acids. CDR3 protein: CASNRPPTKAYNSPLFF. The CDR3 DNA, read in part, is TGTGCCAGCAACCGACCACCGACAAAGGCCTATAATTCACCA.

Of note for this clone: The read terminates 3 residues ahead of where the CDR3 ends, so the germline J gene completes it. This sequence joins TRBV7-3 and TRBJ1-2; D is possibly TRBD1 (5 bases). CDR1 and CDR2 from the germline V gene are SGHTA and FQGTGA. The CDR3 runs to 16 residues. CDR3 DNA (partial): TGTGCCAGCAGCTTACCCGGGGACGGGGACTTAGATACC. It codes for CASSLPGDGDLDT. In full, the CDR3 reads CASSLPGDGDLDTYTF. The whole variable domain, remainder taken from reference TRBV7-3 and TRBJ1-2, is GAGVSQTPSNKVTEKGKYVELRCDPISGHTALYWYRQSLGQGPEFLIYFQGTGAADDSGLPNDRFFAVRPEGSVSTLKIQRTERGDSAVYLCASSLPGDGDLDTYTFGSGTRLTVV.

About this clone: Read data end 3 residues before the CDR3 end; the end is taken from the germline J gene. The chain joins TRBV20-1 to TRBJ1-2, with 11 nucleotides matching TRBD1. Germline CDR1 reads DFQATT; CDR2 reads SNEGSKA (reference sequence). The CDR3 has 14 residues. V shed 8 bases, J shed 2 bases, and the junction held 7 bases outside the gene matches. Incomplete CDR3 DNA: TGCAGTTCAGGACAGGGGGCCTACAACTATGGC. Amino acid sequence: CSSGQGAYNYG. The CDR3 as a whole reads CSSGQGAYNYGYTF.

Details on this clone: The missing CDR3 end, 3 residues past where the read stops, is filled in from the germline J gene. The rearrangement links TRBV7-9 to TRBJ2-7; unclear D gene. Looked up from germline, CDR1 is SEHNR and CDR2 is FQNEAQ (reference sequence). Deletions cut 0 bases from V and 0 bases from J, with 6 bases between. The CDR3 has 14 amino acids. CDR3 sequence: CASSLAGYSYEQYF. The CDR3 bases that were read are TGTGCCAGCAGCTTAGCAGGTTACTCCTACGAG.

As for this clone: The CDR3 goes on 3 residues after the read ends, and that part is filled in from the germline J gene. The chain combines TRBV30 with TRBJ2-3; weak D call: TRBD1 (6 bases). Looked up from germline, CDR1 is GTSNPN and CDR2 is SVGIG (reference sequence). The CDR3 runs to 13 residues. The V end lost 2 bases, the J end lost 6 bases, and 12 bases lay between the germline ends. The CDR3 loop is CAWSYRESDTQYF. CDR3 DNA, as far as it was read: TGTGCCTGGAGTTACAGGGAGAGCGATACG.

Comments on this clone: Coverage ceases 3 residues before the CDR3 finishes, and the germline J gene fills in the end. V usage is TRBV29-1 and J usage is TRBJ1-3; 9 bases align to TRBD1. The V and J ends lost 4 bases and 4 bases, in that order; junction bases with no gene match: 5. Germline loops: CDR1 SQVTM, CDR2 ANQGSEA. The CDR3 consists of 14 residues. The covered CDR3 bases are TGCAGCGTTGGGGACAGGGAATACGGAAACACC. Translated, it gives CSVGDREYGNT. The entire CDR3 is CSVGDREYGNTIYF.

Worth noting for this clone: With the read ending 3 residues before the CDR3 end, the germline J gene is used to fill in that end. The genes are TRBV11-2 and TRBJ2-7; weak D call: TRBD2 (6 bases). Germline lookup yields CDR1 SGHAT and CDR2 FQNNGV. Trimming took 4 bases from V and 6 from J, leaving 19 bases between them. The CDR3 is 15 amino acids. The CDR3 protein is CASSSHNPTGVEQYF. The CDR3 DNA, read in part, is TGTGCCAGCAGCTCGCACAATCCGACGGGGGTCGAG. Supplemented by reference TRBV11-2 and TRBJ2-7, the full variable domain reads EAGVAQSPRYKIIEKRQSVAFWCNPISGHATLYWYQQILGQGPKLLIQFQNNGVVDDSQLPKDRFSAERLKGVDSTLKIQPAKLEDSAVYLCASSSHNPTGVEQYFGPGTRLTVT.

With respect to this clone: The CDR3 end lies 3 residues beyond the end of the read and is filled in from the germline J gene. The chain links TRBV20-1 to TRBJ2-7; D possibly corresponds to TRBD1 (5 bases). Germline V gives CDR1 DFQATT, CDR2 SNEGSKA (reference sequence). V gave up 0 bases and J gave up 1 base, with 16 bases separating them. The CDR3 has 16 amino acids. The DNA read from the CDR3 is TGCAGTGCTAGAGATTCCCGCGACAGTACGTCCTACGAG. The encoded protein is CSARDSRDSTSYE. The full CDR3 reads CSARDSRDSTSYEQYF.

To note about this clone: The CDR3 end falls 3 residues outside the read, so it is completed with the germline J gene. This chain uses TRBV10-1 with TRBJ2-7; D might be TRBD2 (6 bases). V lost 4 bases and J lost 6, with 10 bases in between. The CDR3 is 12 residues long. CDR1 is WNHNN and CDR2 is SYGVQD in the germline V gene (reference sequence). The sequenced part of the CDR3 DNA is TGCGCCAGCAGTGGGCAGGGAGGCGAG. Amino acids: CASSGQGGE. The whole CDR3 is CASSGQGGEQYF.

On this clone itself: With the read ending 3 residues before the CDR3 end, the germline J gene is used to fill in that end. The V gene is TRBV11-3, the J gene TRBJ2-5; D call uncertain. Germline V lookup: CDR1 SGHNT, CDR2 YENEEA. V lost 3 bases, J lost 5 bases, and 7 bases lay in between. This CDR3 contains 12 residues. The sequenced part of the CDR3 DNA is TGTGCCAGCAGCTTCGTTTCCGAGACC. Its protein is CASSFVSET. Given in full, the CDR3 is CASSFVSETQYF.

Comment on this clone: With the read ending 3 residues before the CDR3 end, the germline J gene is used to fill in that end. This chain links TRBV30 with TRBJ2-5, with D possibly matching TRBD2 (6 bases). This CDR3 has 17 residues. The V gene lost 5 bases and the J gene lost 5 bases, with 27 bases spanning the gap. The germline V gene encodes CDR1 GTSNPN and CDR2 SVGIG (reference sequence). Here the CDR3 reads CAWGFRGLNEKGETQYF. The DNA read from the CDR3 is TGTGCCTGGGGTTTCCGGGGACTGAACGAAAAGGGGGAGACC.

As to this clone: Sequencing ends 3 residues short of the CDR3 end; the germline J gene provides the rest. V is TRBV10-1 and J is TRBJ2-2; 11 bases are shared with TRBD2. The germline gives CDR1 WNHNN, CDR2 SYGVQD (reference sequence). CDR3 length equals 16 residues. The junction had 3 bases not matched to a gene; V was cut back by 6 bases and J by 0 bases. The CDR3 sequence: CASSLLAGANTGELFF. CDR3 bases read: TGCGCCAGCAGCCTACTAGCGGGGGCGAACACCGGGGAG.

Concerning this clone: The read halts 3 residues ahead of the CDR3 end, with the missing end drawn from the germline J gene. The rearrangement uses TRBV20-1 and TRBJ2-4; tentatively, D is TRBD2 (6 bases). Trimming cost V 8 bases and J 4 bases, with 15 bases left between them. CDR1 is DFQATT and CDR2 is SNEGSKA in the germline V gene (reference sequence). The CDR3 extends over 13 amino acids. The CDR3 bases that were read are TGCAGTTTTCCCTCCGGGACTAAAAACATT. Protein product: CSFPSGTKNI. The CDR3 reads in full as CSFPSGTKNIQYF.

Regarding this clone: The read falls 3 residues short of the CDR3 end, and the missing part is taken from the germline J gene. The rearrangement joins TRBV4-2 to TRBJ1-4; maybe TRBD1 (6 bases). Trimming removed 0 bases at V and 8 bases at J, with 19 bases between. Germline assignment: CDR1 LGHNA and CDR2 YNFKEQ. The CDR3 contains 17 residues. The sequenced part of the CDR3 DNA is TGTGCCAGCAGCCAAGATTTGGGTAGAGGGGGTTTGGAAAAA. Its translation is CASSQDLGRGGLEK. The entire CDR3 protein reads CASSQDLGRGGLEKLFF.

Regarding this clone: The CDR3 end falls 3 residues outside the read, so it is completed with the germline J gene. The rearrangement links TRBV12-5 to TRBJ2-5; no firm D call. V lost 2 bases and J lost 5, with 9 bases in between. CDR1 and CDR2 from the germline V gene are LGHNT and FRNRAP. The CDR3 loop spans 13 amino acids. This CDR3 reads CASGLSVAETQYF. The covered CDR3 bases are TGTGCTAGTGGTTTGTCAGTCGCTGAGACC. Looking up the rest from reference TRBV12-5 and TRBJ2-5 gives the full variable domain: DARVTQTPRHKVTEMGQEVTMRCQPILGHNTVFWYRQTMMQGLELLAYFRNRAPLDDSGMPKDRFSAEMPDATLATLKIQPSEPRDSAVYFCASGLSVAETQYFGPGTRLLVL.

About this clone itself: The read ends 3 residues early relative to the CDR3; the germline J gene fills the gap. The rearrangement joins TRBV18 to TRBJ1-1, with 7 bases identical to TRBD1. Germline V gives CDR1 KGHSH, CDR2 LQKENI. CDR3 size: 14 residues. The CDR3: CASSRQGLLYEAFF. CDR3 bases read: TGTGCCAGCTCACGACAGGGCCTATTATACGAG.